A single sample gave rise to the 17 T cell receptor beta chains below, sequenced in a study of Graves' ophthalmopathy and Graves' hyperthyroidism (dated by TCRdb to 2017 to 2018). The sequencing machine was an Illumina HiSeq 2000. For repertoire sequencing, the TCR beta CDR3 regions were amplified from RNA transcripts. HTBI primers and the Qiagen OneStep RT-PCR kit were used in a first-round RT-PCR, which was followed by a second-round multiplex PCR, size selection and purification. The public reads were run again by TCRdb, first through fastp at Q25 and then through MiXCR, and only productive beta chains were kept. Rows with a matching CDR3 protein are joined into one entry that keeps the most common DNA and genes. This sample lists over a million distinct CDR3 sequences; about two fifths were detected once. 11% of the sample goes to the ten largest clones. The sample comprised peripheral blood or thyroid tissue (not recorded which). These receptors were collected from an adult man with Graves' hyperthyroidism.

This clonotype was seen at least ten times. The chain combines TRBV12-3 or TRBV12-4 with TRBJ1-2; tentative D call: TRBD1 (6 bases). Between the trimmed V and J ends, which lost 6 bases and 8 bases, there was a span of 13 bases. The CDR3 contains 12 residues. The CDR3 nucleotides are TGTGCCAGCAGAGTGTTCAGGGGCGGCTACACCTTC. This codes for CASRVFRGGYTF.

This clonotype was found many times. V and J are TRBV9 and TRBJ2-7; perhaps TRBD2 as D (5 bases). Per germline, CDR1 SGDLS and CDR2 YYNGEE. The CDR3 is 13 residues long. V was shortened by 3 bases and J by 3 bases, with 10 bases between the two germline ends. The CDR3 nucleotides read TGTGCCAGCAGCGGCGAACTAGGCTACGAGCAGTACTTC. This gives the protein CASSGELGYEQYF. Complete variable domain (other parts from reference TRBV9 and TRBJ2-7): DSGVTQTPKHLITATGQRVTLRCSPRSGDLSVYWYQQSLDQGLQFLIQYYNGEERAKGNILERFSAQQFPDLHSELNLSSLELGDSALYFCASSGELGYEQYFGPGTRLTVT.

This clonotype turned up a few times. The chain carries TRBV30 and TRBJ1-2; 7 bases line up with TRBD1. J was trimmed by 8 bases and V by 0 bases; bases with no gene match: 12. The CDR3 has 15 residues. Germline V gives CDR1 GTSNPN, CDR2 SVGIG (reference sequence). CDR3 sequence reads: CAWSVPDRVGSGYTF. DNA for the CDR3: TGTGCCTGGAGTGTACCCGACAGGGTTGGTAGCGGCTACACCTTC.

This clonotype was found once. A read error may explain this, as a much larger clone is one base away. The chain has TRBV2 and TRBJ1-5, with 8 bases fitting TRBD1. The CDR3 extends over 14 amino acids. CDR1 is SNHLY, CDR2 FYNNEI, per germline. The CDR3 here is CASRDDRGNRPQHF. Written as DNA, the CDR3 is TGTGCCAGCAGGGACGACAGGGGCAATCGGCCCCAGCATTTT.

This clonotype was detected a few times. The chain carries TRBV7-2 and TRBJ1-1; no clear D. V gave up 3 bases and J gave up 4 bases, with 9 bases separating them. This CDR3 comprises 13 residues. Germline CDR1 is SGHTA and CDR2 is FQGNSA. The CDR3 reads CASSFGLGTEAFF. In nucleotides, the CDR3 is TGTGCCAGCAGCTTCGGGTTGGGCACTGAAGCTTTCTTT.

The sample holds one count of this clonotype. This chain links TRBV5-1 with TRBJ2-5; no reliable D call. The V and J ends lost 2 bases and 1 base respectively, with 9 bases between them. Germline CDR1 is SGHRS and CDR2 is YFSETQ. This CDR3 region has 14 residues. CDR3 protein: CASSFVGPQETQYF. The CDR3 DNA follows: TGCGCCAGCAGCTTTGTCGGCCCCCAAGAGACCCAGTACTTC.

The chain is built from TRBV7-2 and TRBJ2-5; weak D call: TRBD1 (6 bases). Trimming cost V 5 bases and J 1 base, with 11 bases left between them. Germline CDR1 SGHTA, CDR2 FQGNSA. The CDR3 contains 14 residues. The CDR3 loop is CASSQGTFQETQYF. The CDR3, as DNA: TGTGCCAGCAGCCAGGGGACATTCCAAGAGACCCAGTACTTC.

A remark on this clonotype: A much larger clone lies one base from this, so it may be a read error. The chain employs TRBV7-8 and TRBJ1-1; no firm D call. Trimming pared 1 base from V and 4 bases from J, leaving 13 bases between. The CDR3 covers 15 residues. Germline V CDR1 and CDR2: SGHVS, FQNEAQ. The CDR3 sequence: CASSLELLPVTEAFF. CDR3 nucleotide sequence: TGTGCCAGCAGCTTAGAGCTTTTACCGGTCACTGAAGCTTTCTTT.

This clonotype came up many times. V usage is TRBV4-3 and J usage is TRBJ1-6; D remains ambiguous. The CDR3 totals 14 residues. Trimming cost V 2 bases and J 11 bases, with 13 bases left between them. Germline V lookup: CDR1 LGHNA, CDR2 YSLEER. The CDR3 coding sequence is TGCGCCAGCAGCCAATTGCGGGATTCGACACCCCTCCACTTT. Amino acid sequence: CASSQLRDSTPLHF.

The V gene is TRBV7-2, the J gene TRBJ1-2; a possible D gene is TRBD1 (6 bases). V shed 6 bases and J shed 8 bases, with 22 bases lying between them. CDR3 length: 15 amino acids. Germline V gives CDR1 SGHTA, CDR2 FQGNSA. The CDR3 loop is CASRIAGRGAYGYTF. DNA of the CDR3: TGTGCCAGCAGAATCGCCGGCAGGGGTGCCTACGGCTACACCTTC.

This clonotype has just a few counts. The V call is TRBV9, the J call TRBJ2-7, with D tentatively TRBD1 (5 bases). The CDR3 totals 15 residues. V dropped 4 bases and J dropped 5 bases, with 19 bases sitting between them. Per the germline V gene, CDR1 is SGDLS and CDR2 is YYNGEE. The CDR3 region has the DNA TGTGCCAGCAGCCCCACAATCACGACAGTTCACGAGCAGTACTTC. The encoded protein is CASSPTITTVHEQYF.

With regard to this clonotype: A read error is likely, as this CDR3 ends without the conserved phenylalanine or tryptophan. The chain employs TRBV5-5 and TRBJ1-2, with 10 bases lining up with TRBD1. This CDR3 is built from 13 residues. CDR1 and CDR2 from the germline V gene are SGHKS and YYEKEE (reference sequence). After removal of 6 bases from V and 9 bases from J, the junction contained 8 bases not matched to a gene. The CDR3 DNA reads TGTGCCAGCACGGGACAGGGGAGAAAGAGCTACACCCTC. Encoded protein: CASTGQGRKSYTL.

This clonotype showed up just once. The chain couples TRBV20-1 to TRBJ1-2, with 9 nucleotides matching TRBD1. This CDR3 is built from 11 residues. The V gene end was trimmed by 6 bases and the J gene end by 8 bases; junction bases not matched to a gene: 4. Germline loops: CDR1 DFQATT, CDR2 SNEGSKA (reference sequence). The CDR3 loop reads CSAMTGGGYTF. As DNA, the CDR3 is TGCAGTGCCATGACAGGGGGAGGCTACACCTTC.

The V and J genes are TRBV7-8 and TRBJ2-7; D may be TRBD1 (5 bases). The germline V gene encodes CDR1 SGHVS and CDR2 FQNEAQ. With 5 bases removed from V and 0 bases from J, the gap between germline ends came to 14 bases. This CDR3 has 15 residues. The CDR3 DNA sequence: TGTGCCAGCAGCGTTACTGACAGTTACTCCTACGAGCAGTACTTC. It yields the protein CASSVTDSYSYEQYF.

This clonotype was detected ten times or more. The genes are TRBV10-3 and TRBJ1-3; tentative D call: TRBD1 (5 bases). CDR1 and CDR2 from the germline V gene are ENHRY and SYGVKD. V was cut by 7 bases and J by 3 bases, with 10 bases left in between. The CDR3 has 13 amino acids. The CDR3 DNA reads as TGTGCCATCAATAGGGACGTTGGAAACACCATATATTTT. It is translated as CAINRDVGNTIYF.

This clonotype appeared many times. The gene calls are TRBV7-8 and TRBJ2-5; D unclear. V shed 1 base and J shed 4 bases, with 13 bases lying between them. Per the germline V gene, CDR1 is SGHVS and CDR2 is FQNEAQ. The length of the CDR3 is 15 residues. Here the CDR3 DNA reads TGTGCCAGCAGCTTAGACTACGGCCCCAGAGAGACCCAGTACTTC. It is translated as CASSLDYGPRETQYF.

This clonotype occurred a few times. The chain combines TRBV12-3 or TRBV12-4 with TRBJ2-5, with 8 bases that match TRBD1. This CDR3 has 15 amino acids. The ends lost 4 bases at V and 4 bases at J; junction bases unmatched: 8. The CDR3 loop is CASSSPSGGIETQYF. DNA for the CDR3: TGTGCCAGCAGTTCTCCCTCAGGGGGCATAGAGACCCAGTACTTC.